The sequence of this T cell receptor beta chain was determined in a study of beta chain features in type 1 diabetes. With 0 bases removed from V and 3 bases from J, the gap between germline ends came to 14 bases. The germline V gene has CDR1 LGHNA and CDR2 YSLEER. This CDR3 is 16 amino acids long. All of the isolated RNA was reverse transcribed, so expressed TCRB transcripts were sequenced. The average read count of naive, central memory and regulatory T cell samples was about 3.57 million. The table came from immunoSEQ multiplex PCR; TCRdb's copy has only in-frame clones and leaves some out. The sample lists fewer than 500,000 clones; 11% to 15% were seen once. In total, each donor contributed a single heparinised blood draw that averaged roughly 100 mL. CD4+ naive, central memory, regulatory and stem cell-like memory cells were sorted via CD45RO/CCR7/CD25/CD127/CD95/CD27. This clone was counted only a few times.

The rearrangement joins TRBV4-3 to TRBJ2-5, with no clear D. This receptor was identified in a man aged 25 to 40 in good health. Specimen: naive CD4+ T cells from blood. Here the CDR3 reads CASSQDITRRKETQYF. CDR3 DNA: TGCGCCAGCAGCCAAGATATAACTCGAAGAAAAGAGACCCAGTACTTC.